Many counts were recorded for the clone carrying this TCR beta chain. This sample stems from a study of Graves' ophthalmopathy and Graves' hyperthyroidism. The germline V gene encodes CDR1 LGHDT and CDR2 YNNKEL (reference sequence). V was clipped by 8 bases and J by 5 bases; unmatched bases: 10. The CDR3 runs 15 residues. Amplification from RNA transcripts yielded the TCR beta CDR3 regions. In the first round, RT-PCR was carried out with HTBI primers, and a multiplex PCR formed the second round. MiXCR was run by TCRdb on the multiplex PCR reads, yielding one entry per CDR3 protein. Among 620,000 or so distinct CDR3 sequences, about 20% were seen once, and the ten largest hold roughly 6.9%. The stable label applied to hyperthyroidism with no ophthalmopathy within 18 months of follow-up. Hyperthyroidism patients were newly diagnosed, under 2 months' duration, aged 18 to 65.

The chain employs TRBV3-1 and TRBJ2-5; TRBD1 aligns across 11 bases. This clonotype was sampled from a woman aged 18-29 years with stable Graves' hyperthyroidism. Some clones in this sample may be carry-over from other donors' samples. The sequenced sample was peripheral blood. In nucleotides, the CDR3 is TGTGCCAGCCGCTCCGGGACAGGGGGAACCGAGACCCAGTACTTC. This encodes CASRSGTGGTETQYF.